Listed here are 3 T cell receptor beta chains from one sample, sequenced in a study of T cell responses to AZD1222 COVID-19 vaccine. Data came from immunoSEQ multiplex PCR; TCRdb stores just in-frame clones and leaves some out. Of roughly 120,000 clones in the sample, 88% were seen once. The material was peripheral blood, obtained on day 0 of AZD1222 vaccination. These receptors came from an adult in good health.

This clone occurred a few times. The chain uses TRBV10-1 and TRBJ2-1; 9 nucleotides align to TRBD2. Germline V gene sequence: CDR1 WNHNN, CDR2 SYGVQD (reference sequence). This CDR3 has 13 residues. Trimming took 5 bases from V and 7 from J; bases not matched to a gene: 3. The CDR3 is CASSSGLANEQFF. CDR3 DNA sequence: TGCGCCAGCAGTTCCGGACTAGCGAATGAGCAGTTCTTC.

The genes are TRBV7-8 and TRBJ2-1; 9 bases match TRBD2. The V segment lost 6 bases and the J segment 2 bases; nucleotides outside the gene matches: 5. CDR1 is SGHVS, CDR2 FQNEAQ, per germline. The CDR3 spans 15 residues. CDR3 nucleotides: TGTGCCAGCAGTTTAAGCGGGGGGCCCTACAATGAGCAGTTCTTC. Translated, it gives CASSLSGGPYNEQFF.

The V and J genes are TRBV5-1 and TRBJ1-6; D is ambiguous. The CDR3 consists of 15 residues. CDR1 is SGHRS, CDR2 YFSETQ, per germline. The V end was cut by 3 bases, the J end by 7 bases, with 14 bases between. CDR3 region: CASSYLQNSNSPLHF. DNA of the CDR3: TGCGCCAGCAGCTATCTACAGAATTCCAATTCACCCCTCCACTTT.